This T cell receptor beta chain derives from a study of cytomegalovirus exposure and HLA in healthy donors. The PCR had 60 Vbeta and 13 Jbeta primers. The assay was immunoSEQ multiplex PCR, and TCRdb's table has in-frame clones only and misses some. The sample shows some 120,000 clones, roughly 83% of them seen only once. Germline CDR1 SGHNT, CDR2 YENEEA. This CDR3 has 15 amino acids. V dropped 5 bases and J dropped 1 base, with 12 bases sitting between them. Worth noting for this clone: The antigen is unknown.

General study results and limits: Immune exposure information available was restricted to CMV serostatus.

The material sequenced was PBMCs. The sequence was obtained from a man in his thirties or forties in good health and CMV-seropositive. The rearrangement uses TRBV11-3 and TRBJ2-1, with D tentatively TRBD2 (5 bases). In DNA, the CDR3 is TGTGCCAGCAGCACGGGGATCGGTTCCTACAATGAGCAGTTCTTC. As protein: CASSTGIGSYNEQFF.